This passage covers 5 T cell receptor beta chains from one sample sequenced in a study of identical twins. A single record per CDR3 protein comes from TCRdb applying MiXCR to the 5' RACE reads. Among 550,000 to 700,000 distinct CDR3 sequences listed, 9.6% were seen once. These data were also filed under a second study, of yellow fever vaccine responses in identical twins.

The sequenced sample consisted of PBMCs. Source of these receptors: a woman aged 18-30 years in good health.

This clonotype was observed a few times. The chain has TRBV6-5 and TRBJ1-2; maybe TRBD1 (6 bases). The germline gives CDR1 MNHEY, CDR2 SVGAGI. The CDR3 sequence is 15 residues long. V gave up 2 bases and J gave up 6 bases, with 16 bases separating them. The CDR3 DNA follows: TGTGCCAGCAGTTACGATTCAGGGGCCCCTGATGGCTACACCTTC. Its protein is CASSYDSGAPDGYTF.

V is TRBV5-1 and J is TRBJ2-2; 7 bases agree with TRBD1. CDR1 SGHRS and CDR2 YFSETQ come from the germline V gene. The CDR3 has 17 residues. V gave up 4 bases and J gave up 2 bases; unmatched junction bases: 11. CDR3: CASSQGQTFLNTGELFF. CDR3 DNA sequence: TGCGCCAGCAGCCAGGGACAGACTTTTCTAAACACCGGGGAGCTGTTTTTT.

The chain couples TRBV12-3 or TRBV12-4 to TRBJ2-2; a possible D gene is TRBD1 (6 bases). V lost 5 bases, J lost 0 bases, and 10 bases lay in between. There are 15 residues in the CDR3. The CDR3 here is CASSRTDPNTGELFF. For the CDR3, the DNA is TGTGCCAGCAGTCGGACAGACCCGAACACCGGGGAGCTGTTTTTT.

The genes are TRBV29-1 and TRBJ1-5; 7 nucleotides align to TRBD1. V dropped 6 bases and J dropped 4; count of bases not matched to a gene: 12. The CDR3 runs to 15 residues. The germline V gene encodes CDR1 SQVTM and CDR2 ANQGSEA. CDR3 region: CSVTTNRGSNQPQHF. The CDR3 DNA reads TGCAGCGTCACGACTAACAGGGGTTCAAATCAGCCCCAGCATTTT.

The rearrangement joins TRBV11-2 to TRBJ2-4, with TRBD2 identical over 9 bases. The CDR3 runs 15 residues. Germline V gene sequence: CDR1 SGHAT, CDR2 FQNNGV. Losses at the gene ends were 6 bases for V and 0 bases for J; bases not matched to a gene: 3. The CDR3 spells CASRTSGLAKNIQYF. CDR3 in DNA: TGTGCCAGCAGGACTAGCGGACTAGCCAAAAACATTCAGTACTTC.